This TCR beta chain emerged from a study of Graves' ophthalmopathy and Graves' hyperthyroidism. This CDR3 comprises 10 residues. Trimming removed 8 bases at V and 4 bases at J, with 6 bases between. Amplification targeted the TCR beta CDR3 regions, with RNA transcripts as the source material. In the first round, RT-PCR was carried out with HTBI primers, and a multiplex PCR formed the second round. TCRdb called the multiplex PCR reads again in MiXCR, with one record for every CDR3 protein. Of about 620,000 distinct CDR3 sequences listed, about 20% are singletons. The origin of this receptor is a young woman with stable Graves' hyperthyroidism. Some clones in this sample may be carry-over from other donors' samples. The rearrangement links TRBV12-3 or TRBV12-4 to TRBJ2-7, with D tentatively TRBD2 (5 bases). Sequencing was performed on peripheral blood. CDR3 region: CASEGYEQYF. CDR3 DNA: TGTGCCAGCGAGGGATACGAGCAGTACTTC.